The next 4 T cell receptor beta chains were all read from a single sample in a study of T-cell memory formation after mild COVID-19. TCRdb processed the 5' RACE reads anew with MiXCR; each CDR3 protein has one entry. The profile covers fewer than 700,000 distinct CDR3 sequences, with 18% appearing a single time and 12% taken by the ten largest. Specimen: PBMCs or a T cell subset sorted from them (not recorded which). These receptors all stem from an adult woman who had mild COVID-19 (a few samples of this study predate the infection). Cell type and time point are not known.

This clonotype was detected only a few times. CDR3 sequence (DNA): TGTGCCAGCAGCTTACCCAGTCGGGGTGAGCAGTTCTTC. It yields the protein CASSLPSRGEQFF. The chain has TRBV7-9 and TRBJ2-1; TRBD2 might be the D (5 bases). The CDR3 has 13 residues. V was shortened by 2 bases and J by 9 bases, with 11 bases between the two germline ends. The germline CDR1 and CDR2 sequences are SEHNR and FQNEAQ (reference sequence).

V and J are TRBV21-1 and TRBJ2-7. TRBV21-1 is noted as a pseudogene. CDR3 size: 14 residues. Written as DNA, the CDR3 is TGTGCCAGCAGCAAAGTTACTGGATTCTACGAGCAGTACTTC. It codes for CASSKVTGFYEQYF.

This clonotype was seen a handful of times. V gene TRBV7-6 combines with J gene TRBJ2-1, with TRBD2 as a possible D gene (6 bases). Between the trimmed V and J ends, which lost 3 bases and 8 bases, there was a span of 11 bases. CDR1 and CDR2 from the germline V gene are SGHVS and FNYEAQ. The CDR3 totals 13 residues. The DNA for the CDR3 is TGTGCCAGCAGCTTGGCGGGGCCCCATGAGCAGTTCTTC. Its translation: CASSLAGPHEQFF.

This clonotype was picked up a small number of times. The chain couples TRBV25-1 to TRBJ1-6, with unresolved D. Between the trimmed V and J ends, which lost 0 bases and 7 bases, there was a span of 16 bases. Looked up from germline, CDR1 is MGHDK and CDR2 is SYGVNS. The CDR3 length is 17 residues. CDR3 DNA: TGTGCCAGCAGTGAATATTTTCTGGTTGACGGAAATTCACCCCTCCACTTT. It yields the protein CASSEYFLVDGNSPLHF.